This entry features one T cell receptor beta chain sequence. The V segment lost 5 bases and the J segment 2 bases; nucleotides outside the gene matches: 12. CDR3 size: 17 residues. The germline gives CDR1 MDHEN, CDR2 SYDVKM. This entry is derived from a study of T cell responses to AZD1222 COVID-19 vaccine. TCRdb's table, derived via immunoSEQ multiplex PCR, lists solely in-frame clones and lacks some. Among some 100,000 clones listed, 87% were seen once. Material: peripheral blood, obtained on day 0 of AZD1222 vaccination. The clonotype comes from an adult in good health. V gene TRBV28 combines with J gene TRBJ1-5; 7 bases match TRBD1. The CDR3 here is CASSPGPHRGGNQPQHF. For the CDR3, the DNA is TGTGCCAGCAGTCCAGGGCCTCACAGGGGCGGCAATCAGCCCCAGCATTTT.